This is a list of T cell receptor beta chains from one sample in a study of response to subunit inactivated influenza vaccine. TCRdb reprocessed the RT-PCR reads via MiXCR and lists one record per CDR3 protein. The table includes 860,000 or so distinct CDR3 sequences, 21% detected once. The sample consisted of PBMCs from blood, taken 4 to 6 days after vaccination. The receptor source for this set is a man aged 50 to 60 who received an inactivated influenza vaccine. CDR3s include the opening cysteine and the closing phenylalanine or tryptophan. The D gene is left open where the match is weak. Where a row states a size, it is once, few, many or the class of an expanded clone; other rows omit it.

j_call d_call v_call clone_size cdr3_nt cdr3_aa
TRBJ2-5 NA TRBV12-3/TRBV12-4 NA TGTGCCAGCAGTCCAAACAGCTGGAAAGAGACCCAGTACTTC CASSPNSWKETQYF
TRBJ2-5 NA TRBV7-9 NA TGTGCCAGCAGCTTATCTCTGGGAAGCCAAGAGACCCAGTACTTC CASSLSLGSQETQYF
TRBJ2-1 TRBD2 TRBV29-1 many TGCAGCGCCGGACTAGCCAGCTCCTACAATGAGCAGTTCTTC CSAGLASSYNEQFF
TRBJ2-5 NA TRBV6-1 NA TGTGCCAGCAAAGAGGGTTCCTCCTTGGGGACCCAGTACTTC CASKEGSSLGTQYF
TRBJ2-3 NA TRBV5-4 NA TGTGCCAGCAGCTTGGCCGGTAGCGGAAGGGGGGCGCAGTATTTT CASSLAGSGRGAQYF
TRBJ2-3 TRBD1 TRBV11-3 few TGTGCCAGCAGCCACGGACAGGGGGCTGGAGATACGCAGTATTTT CASSHGQGAGDTQYF
TRBJ2-5 NA TRBV20-1 few TGCAGTGCTAGTGTTAGCGTTGCGGAGACCCAGTACTTC CSASVSVAETQYF
TRBJ2-3 TRBD2 TRBV5-4 NA TGTGCCAGCAGCCTTCTGGGGGGGGGATACACAGATACGCAGTATTTT CASSLLGGGYTDTQYF
TRBJ2-3 TRBD1 TRBV20-1 few TGCAGTGTTTATGACAGGGCCACAGATACGCAGTATTTT CSVYDRATDTQYF
TRBJ2-1 NA TRBV3-1 NA TGTGCCAGCAGCCATTTAAGCTCCTACAATGAGCAGTTCTTC CASSHLSSYNEQFF
TRBJ2-1 NA TRBV20-1 NA TGCAGTGCTAGAGTCACCGGGAGCCGGAATGAGCAGTTCTTC CSARVTGSRNEQFF
TRBJ1-5 NA TRBV3-1 NA TGTGCCAGCAGCCCTCCGGGGAAAGAGCCCCAGCATTTT CASSPPGKEPQHF
TRBJ1-6 NA TRBV28 few TGTGCCGCGGCCGGGGACCCCTATAATTCACCCCTCCACTTT CAAAGDPYNSPLHF
TRBJ2-7 TRBD2 TRBV7-9 few TGTGCCAGCAGCTTAGCGCCGGGAGGTACTTCCTACGAGCAGTACTTC CASSLAPGGTSYEQYF
TRBJ2-7 NA TRBV10-3 NA TGTGCCATCAGTGAGTCGCGAGACACAACAGGCTACTCCTACGAGCAGTACTTC CAISESRDTTGYSYEQYF
TRBJ2-3 NA TRBV4-1 few TGCGCCAGCAGCCAAGGAGACAATACGCAGTATTTT CASSQGDNTQYF
TRBJ2-3 TRBD2 TRBV4-3 NA TGCGCCAGCAGCCGGTCGTCTTGGCTAGCGGGGTATGCAGATACGCAGTATTTT CASSRSSWLAGYADTQYF
TRBJ2-2 NA TRBV7-2 many TGTGCCAGCAGCTTAAATAAAGCCGGGGAGCTGTTTTTT CASSLNKAGELFF
TRBJ2-5 NA TRBV18 NA TGTGCCAGCTCACCACGAGCCCTGAGGGGCCAAGAGACCCAGTACTTC CASSPRALRGQETQYF
TRBJ2-7 NA TRBV12-3/TRBV12-4 NA TGTGCCAGCAGTTTCGGAGGGAGCACCGAGCAGTACTTC CASSFGGSTEQYF
TRBJ2-7 NA TRBV4-3 NA TGCGCCAGCAGCCAAGACCTCTTGGGGGGGGCTCCCTACGAGCAGTACTTC CASSQDLLGGAPYEQYF
TRBJ2-1 TRBD2 TRBV5-1 few TGCGCCAGTAGGACTAGCGGGGGGAGCCGTAGCGATGAGCAGTTCTTC CASRTSGGSRSDEQFF
TRBJ1-2 NA TRBV27 few TGTGCCAGCAGTTTAGGGTGGCAGGCTGGCCCATATGGCTACACCTTC CASSLGWQAGPYGYTF
TRBJ2-7 NA TRBV20-1 NA TGCAGTGCTACCACAACACCCATGGGGATCCACGAGCAGTACTTC CSATTTPMGIHEQYF
TRBJ2-2 TRBD2 TRBV7-2 NA TGTGCCAGCAGCTTAGCGCGGGGGGGCGTCGCCGGGGAGCTGTTTTTT CASSLARGGVAGELFF
TRBJ2-7 TRBD2 TRBV20-1 NA TGCAGTGCTAGCGATAGGAGACTAGCGGCCTACGAGCAGTACTTC CSASDRRLAAYEQYF